The 24 T cell receptor beta chains in this list originate from one sample, sequenced in a study of blood T cell repertoires in COVID-19. Assay used: immunoSEQ multiplex PCR; TCRdb lists only in-frame clones, some missing. The table lists almost 400,000 clones, more than 75% of them singletons. The sequenced material came from PBMCs or T cells enriched from blood (not recorded which). The receptor source for this set is a woman in her 30s with acute COVID-19.

In its sample, this clone was seen a few times. The chain is built from TRBV29-1 and TRBJ2-2; a possible D gene is TRBD1 (6 bases). Germline V gives CDR1 SQVTM, CDR2 ANQGSEA. The CDR3 runs 14 residues. With 6 bases removed from V and 0 bases from J, the gap between germline ends came to 11 bases. The CDR3 loop reads CSVFTGTNTGELFF. The CDR3 DNA reads TGCAGCGTCTTCACAGGGACGAACACCGGGGAGCTGTTTTTT.

CDR3 residues: CSVDGPPGQGWEKLFF. In nucleotides, the CDR3 is TGCAGCGTTGATGGACCCCCGGGACAGGGGTGGGAAAAACTGTTTTTT. The chain is built from TRBV29-1 and TRBJ1-4; 10 bases align to TRBD1. V shed 3 bases and J 8 bases; nucleotides not matched to a gene: 12. The CDR3 consists of 16 residues. CDR1 and CDR2 from the germline V gene are SQVTM and ANQGSEA.

The V and J genes are TRBV30 and TRBJ1-4; a weak D match, TRBD1 (5 bases). This CDR3 comprises 14 residues. Germline lookup yields CDR1 GTSNPN and CDR2 SVGIG (reference sequence). V lost 2 bases and J lost 8, with 15 bases in between. The CDR3 DNA reads as TGTGCCTGGAGTAAGGGACTCCTAGACGAAAAACTGTTTTTT. It specifies CAWSKGLLDEKLFF.

The J gene is TRBJ1-2, the V gene TRBV5-5; 9 bases are shared with TRBD1. V lost 4 bases and J lost 4; bases outside the gene matches: 8. Germline V gene sequence: CDR1 SGHKS, CDR2 YYEKEE (reference sequence). The CDR3 contains 15 residues. CDR3 residues: CASSGQGSGAYGYTF. CDR3 nucleotide sequence: TGTGCCAGCAGCGGACAGGGGTCCGGGGCCTATGGCTACACCTTC.

CDR3 sequence: CASSLGTGNTIYF. The CDR3 region has the DNA TGTGCCAGCAGCCTCGGGACTGGAAACACCATATATTTT. This chain connects TRBV5-6 to TRBJ1-3; the D is unclear. CDR1 is SGHDT and CDR2 is YYEEEE in the germline V gene. There are 13 residues in the CDR3. The germline V and J ends were trimmed by 4 bases and 2 bases, with 7 bases remaining between them.

V usage is TRBV7-9 and J usage is TRBJ1-1; D gene ambiguous. V was shortened by 3 bases and J by 1 base, with 6 bases between the two germline ends. CDR1 is SEHNR and CDR2 is FQNEAQ in the germline V gene (reference sequence). The CDR3 sequence is 13 residues long. The CDR3 spells CASSFGTNTEAFF. The CDR3 nucleotides read TGTGCCAGCAGCTTTGGCACGAACACTGAAGCTTTCTTT.

This clone has just one count. The chain links TRBV6-6 to TRBJ1-1; TRBD1 agrees at 7 bases. Germline CDR1 is MNHNY and CDR2 is SVGAGI (reference sequence). The ends lost 6 bases at V and 5 bases at J; junction bases unmatched: 15. This CDR3 spans 16 amino acids. CDR3 in DNA: TGTGCCAGCAGCTACGCCCTCGGGACAGAGTATACTGAAGCTTTCTTT. Encoded protein: CASSYALGTEYTEAFF.

This chain connects TRBV6-1 to TRBJ2-3; D uncertain. Germline-derived CDR1 and CDR2 are MNHNS and SASEGT. The CDR3 loop spans 14 amino acids. The V gene lost 1 base and the J gene lost 6 bases, with 11 bases spanning the gap. The CDR3 DNA follows: TGTGCCAGCAGTGAAGGTCTAGGCGTGGATACGCAGTATTTT. The encoded protein is CASSEGLGVDTQYF.

CDR3 loop: CASRTGQNYGYTF. DNA of the CDR3: TGCGCCAGCAGAACGGGACAGAACTATGGCTACACCTTC. The chain employs TRBV10-1 and TRBJ1-2, with 7 bases aligning to TRBD1. Losses at the gene ends were 6 bases for V and 2 bases for J; bases not matched to a gene: 3. The germline V gene encodes CDR1 WNHNN and CDR2 SYGVQD (reference sequence). This CDR3 has 13 residues.

The genes are TRBV29-1 and TRBJ2-1, with 9 bases fitting TRBD1. Germline CDR1 and CDR2: SQVTM and ANQGSEA. The J segment lost 1 base and the V segment lost 1 base, leaving 5 bases of the junction unmatched. The CDR3 spans 16 residues. In DNA, the CDR3 is TGCAGCGTTGAAGCCGGGACAGGGAAGTCCTACAATGAGCAGTTCTTC. It encodes CSVEAGTGKSYNEQFF.

V is TRBV6-5 and J is TRBJ2-7; TRBD1 is a possible D gene (5 bases). With 8 bases removed from V and 2 bases from J, the gap between germline ends came to 19 bases. The germline CDR1 and CDR2 sequences are MNHEY and SVGAGI. This CDR3 has 15 amino acids. The CDR3 DNA is TGTGCCAGCCTTTCAAATAGGGGCAGCCCCTACGAGCAGTACTTC. Protein sequence: CASLSNRGSPYEQYF.

This chain uses TRBV19 with TRBJ1-4, with 7 bases matching TRBD1. CDR1 LNHDA and CDR2 SQIVND come from the germline V gene (reference sequence). This CDR3 has 14 residues. Trimming cost V 7 bases and J 2 bases; bases outside gene matches: 4. The CDR3 here is CASTRGGTNEKLFF. The DNA of the CDR3 is TGTGCCAGTACCCGAGGGGGCACTAATGAAAAACTGTTTTTT.

In this sample, this clone turned up a few times. The V gene is TRBV7-9, the J gene TRBJ1-2; no definite D call. Germline CDR1 reads SEHNR; CDR2 reads FQNEAQ (reference sequence). V was cut by 7 bases and J by 1 base, with 16 bases left in between. The CDR3 totals 15 residues. CDR3 residues: CASTNGGQLNYGYTF. The CDR3, as DNA: TGTGCCAGCACCAACGGCGGGCAGCTTAACTATGGCTACACCTTC. The full variable domain, with the rest looked up from reference TRBV7-9 and TRBJ1-2, is DTGVSQNPRHKITKRGQNVTFRCDPISEHNRLYWYRQTLGQGPEFLTYFQNEAQLEKSRLLSDRFSAERPKGSFSTLEIQRTEQGDSAMYLCASTNGGQLNYGYTFGSGTRLTVV.

The V gene is TRBV10-3, the J gene TRBJ2-7, with D possibly being TRBD1 (6 bases). CDR1 and CDR2 (germline): ENHRY, SYGVKD. V was shortened by 3 bases and J by 4 bases, with 10 bases between the two germline ends. There are 13 residues in the CDR3. CDR3 loop: CAISEGTPYEQYF. In DNA form, the CDR3 reads TGTGCCATCAGTGAAGGGACACCTTACGAGCAGTACTTC.

This chain links TRBV12-3 or TRBV12-4 with TRBJ1-2; no firm D call. This CDR3 has 12 residues. V was pared by 6 bases and J by 5 bases, with 10 bases between. The CDR3 is CASSLGAYGYTF. Written as DNA, the CDR3 is TGTGCCAGCAGCCTCGGAGCGTATGGCTACACCTTC.

The V gene is TRBV7-9, the J gene TRBJ2-1; tentatively, D is TRBD2 (6 bases). The CDR3 loop spans 16 amino acids. The ends were cut back, 5 bases at V and 7 bases at J, with 21 bases in the middle. Germline CDR1 reads SEHNR; CDR2 reads FQNEAQ (reference sequence). CDR3 residues: CASSRSAGLRGNEQFF. In nucleotides, the CDR3 is TGTGCCAGCAGCCGTAGCGCGGGGTTACGGGGGAATGAGCAGTTCTTC.

The J gene is TRBJ2-1, the V gene TRBV11-3; D not resolved. Germline V gene sequence: CDR1 SGHNT, CDR2 YENEEA. V shed 3 bases and J shed 4 bases, with 19 bases lying between them. This CDR3 comprises 17 residues. CDR3 protein: CASSFPGSDHLYNEQFF. For the CDR3, the DNA is TGTGCCAGCAGCTTCCCCGGGTCCGACCACCTGTACAATGAGCAGTTCTTC.

This clone was seen a single time. The V gene is TRBV9, the J gene TRBJ2-2; 7 bases match TRBD1. The ends lost 3 bases at V and 4 bases at J; junction bases unmatched: 6. Per germline, CDR1 SGDLS and CDR2 YYNGEE. The CDR3 is 15 residues long. Here the CDR3 reads CASSADRVGTGELFF. The CDR3 DNA reads TGTGCCAGCAGCGCCGACAGGGTCGGCACCGGGGAGCTGTTTTTT. The full variable domain, its missing parts supplied by reference TRBV9 and TRBJ2-2, is DSGVTQTPKHLITATGQRVTLRCSPRSGDLSVYWYQQSLDQGLQFLIQYYNGEERAKGNILERFSAQQFPDLHSELNLSSLELGDSALYFCASSADRVGTGELFFGEGSRLTVL.

The rearrangement joins TRBV19 to TRBJ1-4, with a weak D call TRBD1 (5 bases). Germline values: CDR1 LNHDA, CDR2 SQIVND (reference sequence). V was clipped by 7 bases and J by 4 bases, with 16 bases between them. This CDR3 spans 15 amino acids. The CDR3 reads CASTTGGISNEKLFF. DNA of the CDR3: TGTGCCAGTACCACGGGGGGGATAAGTAATGAAAAACTGTTTTTT.

About this clone: Other DNA sequences in the same sample also yield this CDR3. V is TRBV18 and J is TRBJ2-1, with D maybe TRBD1 (6 bases). The germline gives CDR1 KGHSH, CDR2 LQKENI. The germline V and J ends were trimmed by 2 bases and 8 bases, with 7 bases remaining between them. The CDR3 extends over 12 amino acids. As DNA, the CDR3 is TGTGCCAGCTCACCAGGGGGCGATGAGCAGTTCTTC. It codes for CASSPGGDEQFF.

The chain joins TRBV19 to TRBJ2-2; D call uncertain. This CDR3 spans 16 amino acids. Germline values: CDR1 LNHDA, CDR2 SQIVND (reference sequence). V lost 6 bases and J 0 bases, leaving 14 bases between the germline ends. The CDR3, as DNA: TGTGCCAGTAGCTTATTCCTGTCCTCGAACACCGGGGAGCTGTTTTTT. It encodes CASSLFLSSNTGELFF.

This sequence joins TRBV5-8 and TRBJ1-5, with D maybe TRBD1 (6 bases). Trimming removed 3 bases at V and 0 bases at J, with 10 bases between. Germline loops: CDR1 SGHTS, CDR2 YDEGEE. The CDR3 runs to 15 residues. The DNA for the CDR3 is TGTGCCAGCAGCTCAGGACAGCTTAGCAATCAGCCCCAGCATTTT. It codes for CASSSGQLSNQPQHF.

The chain uses TRBV7-9 and TRBJ1-2, with 10 bases aligning to TRBD1. This CDR3 region has 15 residues. The V segment lost 2 bases and the J segment 8 bases; nucleotides outside the gene matches: 8. Germline V lookup: CDR1 SEHNR, CDR2 FQNEAQ (reference sequence). The CDR3 sequence: CASSLRVGQGDGYTF. The CDR3 bases are TGTGCCAGCAGCTTAAGAGTCGGACAGGGGGACGGCTACACCTTC.

The rearrangement joins TRBV6-2 or TRBV6-3 to TRBJ1-2, with TRBD1 matching 7 bases. Trimming at V came to 5 bases and at J to 5 bases, leaving 17 bases not matched to a gene. The germline CDR1 and CDR2 sequences are MNHEY and SVGEGT. This CDR3 region has 17 residues. The CDR3 is CASSPLGQAGGGYGYTF. The CDR3 bases are TGTGCCAGCAGTCCACTTGGACAGGCCGGAGGGGGGTATGGCTACACCTTC.